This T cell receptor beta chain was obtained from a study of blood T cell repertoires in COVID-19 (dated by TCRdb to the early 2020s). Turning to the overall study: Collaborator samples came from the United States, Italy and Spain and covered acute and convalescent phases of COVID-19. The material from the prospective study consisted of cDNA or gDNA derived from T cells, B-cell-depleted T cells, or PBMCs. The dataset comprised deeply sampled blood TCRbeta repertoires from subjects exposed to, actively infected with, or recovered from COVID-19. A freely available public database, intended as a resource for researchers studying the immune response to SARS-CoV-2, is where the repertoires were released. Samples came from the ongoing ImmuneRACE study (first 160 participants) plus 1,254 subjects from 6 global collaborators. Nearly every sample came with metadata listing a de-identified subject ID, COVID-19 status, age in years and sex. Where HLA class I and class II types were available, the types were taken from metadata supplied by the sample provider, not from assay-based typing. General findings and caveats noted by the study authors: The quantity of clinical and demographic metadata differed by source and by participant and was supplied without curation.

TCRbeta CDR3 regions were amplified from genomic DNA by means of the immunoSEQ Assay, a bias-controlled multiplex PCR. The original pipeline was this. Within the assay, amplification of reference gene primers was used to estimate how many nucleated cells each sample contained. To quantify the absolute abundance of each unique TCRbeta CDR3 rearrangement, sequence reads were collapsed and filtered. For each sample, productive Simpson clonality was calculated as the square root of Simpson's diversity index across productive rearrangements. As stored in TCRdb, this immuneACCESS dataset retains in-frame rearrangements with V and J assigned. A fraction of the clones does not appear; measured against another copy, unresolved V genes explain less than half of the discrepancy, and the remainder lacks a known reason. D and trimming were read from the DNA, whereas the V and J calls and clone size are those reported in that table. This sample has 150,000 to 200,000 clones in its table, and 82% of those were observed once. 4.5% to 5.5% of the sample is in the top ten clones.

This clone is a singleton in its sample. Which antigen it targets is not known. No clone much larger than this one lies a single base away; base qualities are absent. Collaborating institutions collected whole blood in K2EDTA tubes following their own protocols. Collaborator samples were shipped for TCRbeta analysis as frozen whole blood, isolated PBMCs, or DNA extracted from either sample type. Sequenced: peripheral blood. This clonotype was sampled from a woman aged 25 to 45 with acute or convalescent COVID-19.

The DNA sequence follows: TGTGCCAGCAGCTTAGGGGACAATAGCAATCAGCCCCAGCATTTT. This encodes CASSLGDNSNQPQHF. The chain is made from TRBV7-9 and TRBJ1-5; the best D guess is TRBD1, with 6 bases matching. V gives up 1 base and J gives up 0 bases, and the segment between their germline ends measures 7 bases. The CDR3 runs 15 amino acids, cysteine and phenylalanine included. The DNA shown is the 45-base CDR3, in frame from base 1. The germline V gene (reference sequence) supplies CDR1 SEHNR and CDR2 FQNEAQ.